The entry below gives a single T cell receptor (beta chain) sequence along with its context. The antigen is unknown. A much larger clonotype is one base distant, so this may be a read error. This entry is derived from a study of regulatory T cells in long-lasting Graves disease. TCR beta libraries were built with iRepertoire HTBI primers and Arm-PCR of CDR3 regions. TCRdb reprocessed the multiplex PCR reads via MiXCR and lists one record per CDR3 protein. The table has 450,000 to 600,000 distinct CDR3 sequences, approximately 13% seen once; the top ten hold about 10%. Time point denoted: newly diagnosed GD, antithyroid drugs for less than 3 months. Extracted PBMC RNA gave rise to the TCR library. Study findings and constraints: TCR diversity was lower in persistent Graves' patients (versus newly diagnosed ones).

Germline CDR1 is SEHNR and CDR2 is FQNEAQ (reference sequence). The CDR3 contains 16 residues. These data also formed part of another study, on T cells in Graves' hyperthyroidism and ophthalmopathy. That report adds: Graves' hyperthyroidism showing no ophthalmopathy progression within 18 months was considered stable. Exclusions: uncontrolled infection, other autoimmune disease, pregnancy, lactation.

This clonotype was sampled from a man aged 25-40 years with Graves disease. This chain uses TRBV7-9 with TRBJ2-5, with D maybe TRBD2 (5 bases). The sample was peripheral blood mononuclear cells (PBMCs), taken at new diagnosis, from a patient treated with antithyroid drugs. The CDR3 DNA reads TGTGCCGGCAGCTTAGGAGGTTCGGCGTACCAAGAGACCCAGTACTTC. It yields the protein CAGSLGGSAYQETQYF.